A single sample is the source of the 32 T cell receptor beta chains below, sequenced in a study of T cells in Graves' hyperthyroidism and ophthalmopathy (dated by TCRdb to between 2018 and 2021). Libraries were constructed by multiplex PCR. The sequencer was an Illumina HiSeq 2000. Amplification of TCR beta CDR3 regions was carried out from RNA transcripts. The first round of RT-PCR for the TCR CDR3 was performed with the HTBI primer set and the Qiagen OneStep RT-PCR kit. TCRdb redid the processing of the public reads, applying fastp at Q25 and MiXCR, and retained in-frame beta chains. Each entry is one CDR3 protein sequence, shown with its most common DNA and genes. The sample includes 660,000 or so distinct CDR3 sequences, with under 25% observed a single time. Roughly a third of the sample lies in the top ten. Input material: blood. The source of these receptors is a man aged 25-40 years with Graves' ophthalmopathy.

This clonotype came up many times. V is TRBV5-1 and J is TRBJ2-1; D perhaps matches TRBD2 (6 bases). The V and J ends lost 4 bases and 6 bases respectively, with 14 bases between them. The length of the CDR3 is 14 residues. Germline V lookup: CDR1 SGHRS, CDR2 YFSETQ. CDR3 in amino acids: CASSPRDSINEQFF. In DNA form, the CDR3 reads TGCGCCAGCAGCCCACGGGACTCTATCAATGAGCAGTTCTTC.

As concerns this clonotype: This likely comes from a read error, as the CDR3 has no conserved phenylalanine or tryptophan at its end. The chain combines TRBV13 with TRBJ2-7; maybe TRBD2 (7 bases). CDR3 size: 13 residues. Looked up from germline, CDR1 is PRHDT and CDR2 is FYEKMQ (reference sequence). V was pared by 5 bases and J by 3 bases, with 11 bases between. The CDR3 sequence: CASSGGGNYEQYL. The CDR3 bases are TGTGCCAGCAGCGGCGGGGGCAACTACGAGCAGTACCTC.

The chain combines TRBV4-1 with TRBJ2-7; TRBD2 might be the D (5 bases). The germline V gene has CDR1 MGHRA and CDR2 YSYEKL. The V and J ends lost 1 base and 1 base respectively, with 11 bases between them. The CDR3 has 15 residues. CDR3 sequence: CASSQVRAPSYEQYF. The CDR3 nucleotides read TGCGCCAGCAGCCAAGTGAGGGCCCCTTCCTACGAGCAGTACTTC.

The chain recombines TRBV9 with TRBJ1-5; TRBD1 might be the D (5 bases). Trimming took 3 bases from V and 0 from J, leaving 13 bases between them. The germline V gene encodes CDR1 SGDLS and CDR2 YYNGEE. The CDR3 runs 16 residues. CDR3: CASSASWRGSNQPQHF. CDR3 DNA sequence: TGTGCCAGCAGCGCCTCATGGAGGGGTAGCAATCAGCCCCAGCATTTT.

This clonotype was seen more than once but under ten times. The genes are TRBV7-9 and TRBJ2-2; perhaps TRBD1 as D (8 bases). Trimming took 6 bases from V and 6 from J, leaving 20 bases between them. Germline CDR1 reads SEHNR; CDR2 reads FQNEAQ (reference sequence). The CDR3 consists of 16 residues. CDR3 in DNA: TGTGCCAGCAGTCATATGTGGACAGGGAGGGCCGGGGAGCTGTTTTTT. Its translation is CASSHMWTGRAGELFF.

The chain employs TRBV30 and TRBJ1-1; possible D gene TRBD1, 5 bases. The CDR3 is made up of 16 amino acids. Per germline, CDR1 GTSNPN and CDR2 SVGIG (reference sequence). V lost 5 bases to trimming and J lost 1 base, with 20 bases between them. The CDR3 DNA is TGTGCCTGGCACATAATGACAGCTCCCCGGAACACTGAAGCTTTCTTT. Its protein product is CAWHIMTAPRNTEAFF.

This clonotype was seen more than once but under ten times. The CDR3 loop reads CASSSTRSSYNEQFF. The CDR3 coding sequence is TGTGCCAGCAGCTCCACCCGGAGCTCCTACAATGAGCAGTTCTTC. The chain employs TRBV12-3 or TRBV12-4 and TRBJ2-1; the D is unclear. The length of the CDR3 is 15 residues. Deletions cut 6 bases from V and 0 bases from J, with 12 bases between.

The chain links TRBV28 to TRBJ2-7; D is unclear. V was cut by 2 bases and J by 0 bases, with 8 bases left in between. CDR3 length equals 14 residues. Germline V gives CDR1 MDHEN, CDR2 SYDVKM. The CDR3 DNA follows: TGTGCCAGCAGTTTACCCAGACTCTCCTACGAGCAGTACTTC. Encoded protein: CASSLPRLSYEQYF.

This clonotype was counted between two and nine times. The chain combines TRBV12-3 or TRBV12-4 with TRBJ2-7, with 11 nucleotides matching TRBD1. The V and J ends lost 1 base and 9 bases, in that order; junction bases with no gene match: 14. This CDR3 comprises 17 residues. The CDR3 reads CASSLGLWTGGRGAQYF. CDR3 DNA: TGTGCCAGCAGTTTAGGTTTGTGGACAGGGGGCAGAGGGGCGCAGTACTTC.

The sample holds many counts of this clonotype. The chain's CDR3 is CASSPPAQGGYEQYF. CDR3 nucleotide sequence: TGTGCCAGCAGCCCCCCCGCCCAGGGAGGCTACGAGCAGTACTTC. The chain couples TRBV28 to TRBJ2-7; a weak D match, TRBD2 (6 bases). Looked up from germline, CDR1 is MDHEN and CDR2 is SYDVKM. The length of the CDR3 is 15 residues. The germline V and J ends were trimmed by 6 bases and 3 bases, with 18 bases remaining between them.

This clonotype has only a few counts. CDR3 amino acids: CASSPRGQGTNEQFF. In DNA form, the CDR3 reads TGTGCCAGCAGCCCGCGGGGACAGGGTACCAATGAGCAGTTCTTC. The chain employs TRBV7-2 and TRBJ2-1, with 9 nucleotides matching TRBD1. V gave up 5 bases and J gave up 6 bases; unmatched junction bases: 8. The CDR3 is 15 residues long. CDR1 is SGHTA and CDR2 is FQGNSA in the germline V gene.

V gene TRBV3-1 combines with J gene TRBJ2-5; 8 bases line up with TRBD2. V shed 4 bases, J shed 4 bases, and the junction held 17 bases outside the gene matches. Germline values: CDR1 LGHDT, CDR2 YNNKEL (reference sequence). CDR3 length equals 18 residues. CDR3 protein: CASSLLPGSGRERETQYF. The CDR3 nucleotides read TGTGCCAGCAGCCTCCTTCCCGGAAGCGGGAGAGAGAGAGAGACCCAGTACTTC.

Many counts were recorded for this clonotype. This rearrangement joins TRBV20-1 to TRBJ1-1; D call uncertain. From germline, CDR1 is DFQATT and CDR2 SNEGSKA (reference sequence). The V end lost 3 bases, the J end lost 5 bases, and 10 bases lay between the germline ends. The CDR3 is 12 amino acids. The DNA for the CDR3 is TGCAGTGCTAGGTCAGCTAAGACTGAAGCTTTCTTT. Translated: CSARSAKTEAFF.

J is TRBJ1-3 and V is TRBV5-1; D is possibly TRBD1 (6 bases). V was cut by 0 bases and J by 7 bases, with 23 bases left in between. The germline V gene has CDR1 SGHRS and CDR2 YFSETQ. The CDR3 covers 18 residues. CDR3 sequence: CASSLGLMGGQGYNTIYF. In DNA form, the CDR3 reads TGCGCCAGCAGCTTGGGCCTCATGGGGGGCCAGGGATACAACACCATATATTTT.

The rearrangement joins TRBV5-1 to TRBJ1-2, with D unresolved. This CDR3 is built from 16 residues. Per germline, CDR1 SGHRS and CDR2 YFSETQ. Trimming took off 7 bases at V and 7 bases at J, with 26 bases between the two ends. The chain's CDR3 is CASSPENPRASGGYTF. CDR3 bases: TGCGCCAGCTCCCCCGAGAATCCCCGGGCCAGCGGTGGCTACACCTTC.

This clonotype was seen at least ten times. The V gene is TRBV12-3 or TRBV12-4, the J gene TRBJ2-3; 9 bases align to TRBD2. The CDR3 extends over 15 amino acids. The J segment lost 5 bases and the V segment lost 5 bases, leaving 8 bases of the junction unmatched. CDR3 residues: CASSAGTSSLDTQYF. In nucleotides, the CDR3 is TGTGCCAGCAGTGCAGGGACTAGCTCCTTAGATACGCAGTATTTT.

The rearrangement joins TRBV10-2 to TRBJ1-6; 10 bases are shared with TRBD1. Per germline, CDR1 WSHSY and CDR2 SAAADI. CDR3 size: 13 residues. Losses at the gene ends were 8 bases for V and 7 bases for J; bases not matched to a gene: 2. CDR3 amino acids: CASVGQGNSPLHF. The DNA for the CDR3 is TGCGCCAGCGTGGGACAGGGGAATTCACCCCTCCACTTT.

This clonotype was seen a handful of times. The rearrangement uses TRBV3-1 and TRBJ2-3; 7 bases are shared with TRBD1. This CDR3 is 15 amino acids long. With V trimmed by 2 bases and J by 4 bases, 6 bases remained unmatched. Germline values: CDR1 LGHDT, CDR2 YNNKEL (reference sequence). The DNA of the CDR3 is TGTGCCAGCAGCCAACGACAGGGATGGGCAGATACGCAGTATTTT. Its translation is CASSQRQGWADTQYF.

This clonotype was seen many times. This rearrangement joins TRBV20-1 to TRBJ2-1, with 7 bases identical to TRBD2. The CDR3 is made up of 15 amino acids. Germline CDR1 is DFQATT and CDR2 is SNEGSKA (reference sequence). The V gene end was trimmed by 3 bases and the J gene end by 3 bases; junction bases not matched to a gene: 8. The CDR3 reads CSASDLAEVYNEQFF. The DNA of the CDR3 is TGCAGTGCTAGTGATCTAGCGGAAGTCTACAATGAGCAGTTCTTC.

This clonotype was detected ten times or more. The CDR3 coding sequence is TGTGCCTGGACCCCCCCGGGGGACAGCTATGGCTACACCTTC. This codes for CAWTPPGDSYGYTF. The chain links TRBV30 to TRBJ1-2; TRBD1 agrees at 7 bases. CDR1 and CDR2 (germline): GTSNPN, SVGIG (reference sequence). The length of the CDR3 is 14 residues. V shed 4 bases, J shed 4 bases, and the junction held 9 bases outside the gene matches.

This clonotype was seen at least ten times. The chain recombines TRBV18 with TRBJ1-5; D may be TRBD1 (6 bases). The V and J ends lost 5 bases and 10 bases respectively, with 12 bases between them. Per the germline V gene, CDR1 is KGHSH and CDR2 is LQKENI. The CDR3 is 12 residues long. Here the CDR3 DNA reads TGTGCCAGCTCAAAAGGGGGGGGCCCCCAGCATTTT. It codes for CASSKGGGPQHF.

Ten or more counts support this clonotype. The DNA of the CDR3 is TGCGCCAGCAGCTGGCGTCGCGTGGGAACTGAAGCTTTCTTT. Amino acid sequence: CASSWRRVGTEAFF. The chain joins TRBV5-1 to TRBJ1-1; D remains ambiguous. With 3 bases removed from V and 5 bases from J, the gap between germline ends came to 14 bases. The CDR3 totals 14 residues. In germline, CDR1 is SGHRS, CDR2 YFSETQ.

This clonotype was found many times. V usage is TRBV30 and J usage is TRBJ2-5, with D hard to call. Trimming stripped 4 bases from V and 5 bases from J, with 14 bases between. The CDR3 runs 13 residues. Germline CDR1 and CDR2: GTSNPN and SVGIG (reference sequence). The CDR3 sequence: CAWILMGGETQYF. The CDR3 nucleotides are TGTGCCTGGATTCTCATGGGTGGGGAGACCCAGTACTTC.

This clonotype was picked up many times. The chain employs TRBV4-2 and TRBJ2-7; the match to TRBD2 covers 7 bases. The junction had 10 bases not matched to a gene; V was cut back by 0 bases and J by 5 bases. CDR3 length equals 16 residues. Germline V gene data show CDR1 as LGHNA and CDR2 as YNFKEQ. The CDR3, as DNA: TGTGCCAGCAGCCAAGATCGAGGCGGGAGCTTCGACGAGCAGTACTTC. Encoded protein: CASSQDRGGSFDEQYF.

There are many counts of this clonotype. The J gene is TRBJ2-1, the V gene TRBV11-2; 9 bases map to TRBD2. The CDR3 has 14 residues. The junction had 2 bases not matched to a gene; V was cut back by 5 bases and J by 3 bases. Germline CDR1 reads SGHAT; CDR2 reads FQNNGV. CDR3 coding DNA: TGTGCCAGCAGCCGGCGGGGGGGCTACAATGAGCAGTTCTTC. It translates to CASSRRGGYNEQFF. Full variable domain (rest looked up from reference TRBV11-2 and TRBJ2-1): EAGVAQSPRYKIIEKRQSVAFWCNPISGHATLYWYQQILGQGPKLLIQFQNNGVVDDSQLPKDRFSAERLKGVDSTLKIQPAKLEDSAVYLCASSRRGGYNEQFFGPGTRLTVL.

Ten or more counts support this clonotype. The chain is built from TRBV7-8 and TRBJ1-5, with D possibly matching TRBD1 (5 bases). Per the germline V gene, CDR1 is SGHVS and CDR2 is FQNEAQ. V was cut by 4 bases and J by 0 bases, with 22 bases left in between. This CDR3 comprises 19 residues. The chain's CDR3 is CASSSRRDGGEYSNQPQHF. In DNA, the CDR3 is TGTGCCAGCAGCTCGCGCAGGGACGGGGGAGAATATAGCAATCAGCCCCAGCATTTT.

This clonotype was detected ten times or more. The V gene is TRBV7-9, the J gene TRBJ2-3; 11 bases match TRBD2. Germline values: CDR1 SEHNR, CDR2 FQNEAQ (reference sequence). The CDR3 contains 15 residues. The trim removed 2 bases at V and 5 bases at J, leaving 3 bases unmatched. The CDR3 DNA reads as TGTGCCAGCAGCTTAAGTACTAGCGGGAGAGATACGCAGTATTTT. Translating it yields CASSLSTSGRDTQYF.

The chain combines TRBV27 with TRBJ2-1; D might be TRBD1 or TRBD2, each matching 5 bases. The CDR3 consists of 15 residues. Trimming shortened V by 6 bases and J by 5 bases, and 17 bases separated the two germline ends. Germline assignment: CDR1 MNHEY and CDR2 SMNVEV (reference sequence). CDR3 bases: TGTGCCAGCAGGCTACGGGGCCTCTATGACAATGAGCAGTTCTTC. Protein product: CASRLRGLYDNEQFF.

CDR3 in amino acids: CSARDWLGLAGTARAEGAYNEQFF. DNA for the CDR3: TGCAGTGCTAGAGATTGGCTGGGACTAGCGGGCACTGCCAGGGCAGAAGGAGCCTACAATGAGCAGTTCTTC. The genes are TRBV20-1 and TRBJ2-1; 12 nucleotides match TRBD2. J was trimmed by 2 bases and V by 0 bases; bases with no gene match: 26. The CDR3 extends over 24 amino acids. CDR1 DFQATT and CDR2 SNEGSKA come from the germline V gene (reference sequence).

The chain uses TRBV7-2 and TRBJ2-3; 13 positions match TRBD2. V gave up 4 bases and J gave up 4 bases; unmatched junction bases: 5. Germline CDR1 and CDR2: SGHTA and FQGNSA. The CDR3 spans 16 residues. The CDR3 here is CASSSGLAGWADTQYF. The CDR3 coding sequence is TGTGCCAGCAGCTCGGGACTAGCGGGATGGGCAGATACGCAGTATTTT.

The chain is built from TRBV27 and TRBJ2-3; TRBD2 agrees at 13 bases. The CDR3 is made up of 19 amino acids. V was pared by 4 bases and J by 1 base, with 11 bases of the junction left unmatched. Germline V CDR1 and CDR2: MNHEY, SMNVEV (reference sequence). For the CDR3, the DNA is TGTGCCAGCAGTTCCCGCAGGACTAGCGGGAGAGAGGGCACAGATACGCAGTATTTT. This encodes CASSSRRTSGREGTDTQYF.

The rearrangement joins TRBV19 to TRBJ2-1; possibly TRBD2 for D (6 bases). The CDR3 is 15 amino acids. Germline assignment: CDR1 LNHDA and CDR2 SQIVND (reference sequence). The V end lost 9 bases, the J end lost 2 bases, and 17 bases lay between the germline ends. The DNA of the CDR3 is TGTGCCAGCTCGGACTATCTCACAACCTACAATGAGCAGTTCTTC. Encoded protein: CASSDYLTTYNEQFF.